These 30 T cell receptor beta chains were all obtained from the same sample, sequenced in a study of CD8 T cells in cerebrospinal fluid in Alzheimer's disease. TCRdb re-called the 10x single-cell sequencing reads; every CDR3 protein appears as one record, without DNA. This sample's table has 1,500 to 2,000 distinct CDR3 sequences. What was sequenced was cerebrospinal fluid. These receptors were collected from a human donor with mild cognitive impairment.

Frequency places this clonotype as medium-sized. This chain connects TRBV28 to TRBJ2-4; lacking DNA, the TRBD2 call made by TCRdb goes unchecked. CDR1 and CDR2 (germline): MDHEN, SYDVKM. This CDR3 contains 16 residues. CDR3 in amino acids: CASSFWAGPRENIQYF.

This sequence joins TRBV2 and TRBJ1-3. In germline, CDR1 is SNHLY, CDR2 FYNNEI. The length of the CDR3 is 12 residues. The CDR3 is CASRSYENTIYF.

This clonotype is deemed medium-sized (0.01 to 0.1%) by its frequency. The gene calls are TRBV7-9 and TRBJ2-1; TCRdb names TRBD1, which stays unverified in the absence of DNA. The CDR3 spans 11 residues. Looked up from germline, CDR1 is SEHNR and CDR2 is FQNEAQ (reference sequence). CDR3 in amino acids: CASSLAGEQFF.

Considering frequency, this clonotype is medium-sized. V usage is TRBV6-5 and J usage is TRBJ1-1. Germline V gene data show CDR1 as MNHEY and CDR2 as SVGAGI. This CDR3 is built from 13 residues. The CDR3 here is CASSLQGGTEAFF.

Considering frequency, this clonotype is medium-sized (0.01 to 0.1%). The chain has TRBV28 and TRBJ1-6; TCRdb calls TRBD1, which cannot be checked without DNA. The germline CDR1 and CDR2 sequences are MDHEN and SYDVKM. This CDR3 spans 15 amino acids. CDR3 in amino acids: CASTPPGRGNSPLHF.

This clonotype registers medium-sized by frequency. The chain is built from TRBV20-1 and TRBJ2-7; TCRdb calls TRBD2, which cannot be checked without DNA. Looked up from germline, CDR1 is DFQATT and CDR2 is SNEGSKA (reference sequence). The CDR3 loop spans 15 amino acids. CDR3 sequence: CSARDGKGHTYEQYF.

The chain is built from TRBV7-2 and TRBJ2-1; there is no DNA to check the TCRdb D call of TRBD2. Germline-derived CDR1 and CDR2 are SGHTA and FQGNSA. There are 21 residues in the CDR3. CDR3 region: CASSPRGSGGSGYMSYNEQFF.

Considering frequency, this clonotype is medium-sized. The chain combines TRBV5-6 with TRBJ2-1; absent DNA, TCRdb's TRBD1 call cannot be checked. This CDR3 comprises 13 residues. Per germline, CDR1 SGHDT and CDR2 YYEEEE. CDR3 loop: CASSPTGRNEQFF.

Measured by frequency, this clonotype is large (0.1 to 1%). V is TRBV6-1 and J is TRBJ1-1; TCRdb selects TRBD1, and the lack of DNA leaves this call unchecked. Looked up from germline, CDR1 is MNHNS and CDR2 is SASEGT. The CDR3 is 15 residues long. The CDR3 sequence: CASPNWDTPNTEAFF.

In terms of frequency, this clonotype is large (0.1 to 1%). This chain connects TRBV6-2 or TRBV6-3 to TRBJ1-5; the D gene TCRdb calls, TRBD1, cannot be checked with no DNA. The CDR3 consists of 16 residues. In germline, CDR1 is MNHEY, CDR2 SVGEGT. CDR3 protein: CASSRRQGSSNQPQHF.

This clonotype is medium-sized by frequency. J is TRBJ2-1 and V is TRBV29-1; lacking DNA, the TRBD1 call made by TCRdb goes unchecked. Germline V gene lookup returns CDR1 SQVTM and CDR2 ANQGSEA. The CDR3 has 13 amino acids. The CDR3 loop reads CSGAGSSYNEQFF.

This clonotype is classed as medium-sized (0.01 to 0.1%) by frequency. This chain uses TRBV6-1 with TRBJ2-7; TCRdb calls TRBD2, which cannot be checked without DNA. The germline CDR1 and CDR2 sequences are MNHNS and SASEGT. The CDR3 contains 13 residues. CDR3 loop: CASNPSGFYEQYF.

This clonotype shows up as medium-sized (0.01 to 0.1%) by frequency. The chain has TRBV7-3 and TRBJ2-2; TCRdb returns TRBD2, unconfirmable since there is no DNA. The CDR3 spans 13 residues. Germline lookup yields CDR1 SGHTA and CDR2 FQGTGA. The CDR3 loop is CASGTSVTGELFF.

Frequency places this clonotype as medium-sized. J is TRBJ2-2 and V is TRBV5-4; TCRdb outputs TRBD2, but without DNA this stays unchecked. The germline V gene encodes CDR1 SGHNT and CDR2 YYREEE (reference sequence). The CDR3 has 15 residues. The CDR3 region is CASSLGLAETGELFF.

This clonotype is labeled medium-sized based on frequency. The rearrangement links TRBV4-1 to TRBJ2-7; the TCRdb D gene call, TRBD1, has no DNA to confirm it. Germline loops: CDR1 MGHRA, CDR2 YSYEKL. There are 16 residues in the CDR3. This chain's CDR3 is CASSQDAWTATYEQYF.

The gene calls are TRBV11-2 and TRBJ2-3; the D call from TCRdb, TRBD1, cannot be confirmed without DNA. The CDR3 is 16 residues long. Germline V lookup: CDR1 SGHAT, CDR2 FQNNGV. The CDR3 sequence: CASSLELSGSGDTQYF.

Its frequency marks this clonotype as large. The chain employs TRBV7-2 and TRBJ2-7; TCRdb's D call, TRBD2, is unchecked because there is no DNA. Per the germline V gene, CDR1 is SGHTA and CDR2 is FQGNSA. There are 13 residues in the CDR3. The CDR3 loop is CASSRTGSYEQYF.

This clonotype counts as large by frequency. The V and J genes are TRBV7-3 and TRBJ1-1. Germline V gene lookup returns CDR1 SGHTA and CDR2 FQGTGA. The CDR3 runs 13 residues. The CDR3 spells CASSWTANTEAFF.

By frequency, this clonotype registers medium-sized. The genes are TRBV9 and TRBJ2-3. The CDR3 sequence is 12 residues long. Germline CDR1 reads SGDLS; CDR2 reads YYNGEE. CDR3 residues: CASSALTDTQYF. Supplemented by reference TRBV9 and TRBJ2-3, the full variable domain reads DSGVTQTPKHLITATGQRVTLRCSPRSGDLSVYWYQQSLDQGLQFLIQYYNGEERAKGNILERFSAQQFPDLHSELNLSSLELGDSALYFCASSALTDTQYFGPGTRLTVL.

The chain uses TRBV19 and TRBJ1-4; TCRdb gives TRBD1 as the D gene, but with no DNA this cannot be confirmed. The CDR3 is 15 amino acids. The V gene's germline CDR1 is LNHDA and CDR2 SQIVND (reference sequence). CDR3 protein: CASSKRTGWHEKLFF. Based on the CDR3 plus reference TRBV19 and TRBJ1-4, the full variable domain is DGGITQSPKYLFRKEGQNVTLSCEQNLNHDAMYWYRQDPGQGLRLIYYSQIVNDFQKGDIAEGYSVSREKKESFPLTVTSAQKNPTAFYLCASSKRTGWHEKLFFGSGTQLSVL.

This clonotype is medium-sized by frequency. This sequence joins TRBV7-9 and TRBJ2-3; lacking DNA, the TRBD1 call made by TCRdb goes unchecked. In germline, CDR1 is SEHNR, CDR2 FQNEAQ (reference sequence). The CDR3 covers 12 residues. CDR3 sequence reads: CASSPLSDTQYF. Drawing the rest from reference TRBV7-9 and TRBJ2-3, the complete variable domain is DTGVSQNPRHKITKRGQNVTFRCDPISEHNRLYWYRQTLGQGPEFLTYFQNEAQLEKSRLLSDRFSAERPKGSFSTLEIQRTEQGDSAMYLCASSPLSDTQYFGPGTRLTVL.

This clonotype is medium-sized by frequency. V gene TRBV5-1 combines with J gene TRBJ1-1. The CDR3 covers 13 residues. Germline V gene data show CDR1 as SGHRS and CDR2 as YFSETQ. CDR3 residues: CASSFRQNTEAFF.

This clonotype is medium-sized by frequency. The rearrangement joins TRBV3-1 to TRBJ2-3; the D call from TCRdb, TRBD1, cannot be confirmed without DNA. CDR1 is LGHDT and CDR2 is YNNKEL in the germline V gene (reference sequence). The CDR3 runs 15 residues. The CDR3 region is CASSPGAVATDTQYF.

Measured by frequency, this clonotype is medium-sized (0.01 to 0.1%). This chain joins TRBV20-1 and TRBJ2-2; TCRdb picks TRBD2, but there is no DNA to check that call. This CDR3 is built from 14 residues. Germline CDR1 DFQATT, CDR2 SNEGSKA (reference sequence). CDR3: CSARLAGYPGELFF.

This sequence joins TRBV7-6 and TRBJ2-5; lacking DNA, the TRBD1 call made by TCRdb goes unchecked. CDR1 is SGHVS and CDR2 is FNYEAQ in the germline V gene. The CDR3 consists of 14 residues. The CDR3 sequence is CASSLDWGGETQYF.

This clonotype is deemed medium-sized (0.01 to 0.1%) by its frequency. This sequence joins TRBV20-1 and TRBJ2-1; TCRdb gives TRBD2 as the D gene, but with no DNA this cannot be confirmed. This CDR3 region has 17 residues. The V gene's germline CDR1 is DFQATT and CDR2 SNEGSKA (reference sequence). CDR3 amino acids: CSADRDSEHLSYNEQFF.

This rearrangement joins TRBV6-2 or TRBV6-3 to TRBJ2-7. The CDR3 sequence is 12 residues long. The germline gives CDR1 MNHEY, CDR2 SVGEGT. The CDR3 loop is CASSYPSHEQYF.

This clonotype is identified as large (0.1 to 1%) from frequency. The CDR3 here is CASSLGTPRTDTQYF. V usage is TRBV7-2 and J usage is TRBJ2-3; TCRdb lists TRBD1, though no DNA is available to test this call. There are 15 residues in the CDR3. The germline CDR1 and CDR2 sequences are SGHTA and FQGNSA.

The V and J genes are TRBV9 and TRBJ2-2; as DNA is missing, the TRBD1 call by TCRdb cannot be tested. The length of the CDR3 is 16 residues. Per the germline V gene, CDR1 is SGDLS and CDR2 is YYNGEE. CDR3: CASSVEAGGNTGELFF.

This clonotype is medium-sized (0.01 to 0.1%) by frequency. The chain combines TRBV5-6 with TRBJ1-2. This CDR3 comprises 13 residues. Germline V CDR1 and CDR2: SGHDT, YYEEEE. This CDR3 reads CASSLASRWGYTF.